A single sample is the source of the 2 T cell receptor beta chains below, sequenced in a study of blood T cell repertoires in COVID-19. Clones were read by immunoSEQ multiplex PCR, and TCRdb kept only the in-frame ones, dropping some. The sample contains some 520,000 clones, roughly 89% of which appear only once. The sample was peripheral blood. The receptors shown here come from a man between 18 and 29 years old with COVID-19, enrolled during active disease.

V gene TRBV4-1 combines with J gene TRBJ2-7, with 10 nucleotides matching TRBD1. V was pared by 4 bases and J by 10 bases, with 4 bases of the junction left unmatched. The CDR3 consists of 12 residues. CDR1 and CDR2 from the germline V gene are MGHRA and YSYEKL. The CDR3 spells CASSPDRGQQYF. CDR3 in DNA: TGCGCCAGCAGCCCAGACAGGGGGCAACAGTACTTC.

This chain links TRBV19 with TRBJ2-2, with TRBD1 matching 9 bases. The V and J ends lost 9 bases and 1 base, in that order; junction bases with no gene match: 18. The germline gives CDR1 LNHDA, CDR2 SQIVND (reference sequence). This CDR3 is built from 19 residues. The CDR3 region has the DNA TGTGCCAGATACCGGGACAGGGCTACACCCTACAGGAACACCGGGGAGCTGTTTTTT. Translating gives CARYRDRATPYRNTGELFF.